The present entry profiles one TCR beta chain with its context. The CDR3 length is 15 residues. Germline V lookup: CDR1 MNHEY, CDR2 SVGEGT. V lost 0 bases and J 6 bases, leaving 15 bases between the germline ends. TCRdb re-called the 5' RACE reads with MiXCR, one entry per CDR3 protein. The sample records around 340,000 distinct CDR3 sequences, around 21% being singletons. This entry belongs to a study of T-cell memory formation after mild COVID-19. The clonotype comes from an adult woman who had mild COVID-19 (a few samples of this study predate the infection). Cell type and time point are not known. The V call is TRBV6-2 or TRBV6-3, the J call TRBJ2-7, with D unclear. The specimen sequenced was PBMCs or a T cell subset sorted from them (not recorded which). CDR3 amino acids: CASSYSPRLAGEQYF. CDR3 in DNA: TGTGCCAGCAGTTACTCCCCCAGGTTAGCAGGCGAGCAGTACTTC.